This TCR beta chain derives from a study of cytomegalovirus exposure and HLA in healthy donors (dated by TCRdb to between 2016 and 2019). Context from the whole study: In an earlier analysis of some 550 of the donors, under 300 Gb of sequence data and approximately 120 million unique TCR beta sequences from approximately 180 million T cells were reported. Roughly five DR-DQ haplotypes were treated as single units for association and clustering because of strong linkage in the cohort. A later genetic analysis used genome-wide SNP genotypes for about three fifths of the 666 donors, treating that subset as a discovery cohort. High-throughput TCR immunosequencing, statistical association of individual TCRs with disease status, and machine learning were combined to predict cytomegalovirus infection status. Across 300 to 500 genotyped donors of the cohort, an average of about 250,000 unique TCR beta nucleotide sequences per donor were sequenced, and roughly a sixth of those sequences were non-productive. The study profiled the T cell repertoires of 550 to 700 subjects by immunosequencing and related them to cytomegalovirus serostatus. Rather than using new phenotypic data, the later analysis identified candidate immune exposures from TCR beta sequences and from how often those sequences occurred across donors. Along with the roughly 700-subject first cohort, a separate validation cohort of about 110 different subjects was used. An earlier analysis of approximately 630 of the donors applied high-throughput TCR beta sequencing to assess whether each TCR beta V gene segment acted as functional or pseudogenic. HLA typing included class I and class II loci at four-digit resolution. The genetic ancestry cluster associated with self-reported Caucasian donors included over 80% of the 398 genotyped donors. An early release that covered fewer than 750 HLA-typed donors contained about 300 gigabases of sequencing data and tens of millions of unique TCR sequences. Every discovery cohort repertoire had been produced on one sequencing platform. Typing coverage varied by locus: about 620-630 donors for A, B, C, DRB1 and DQB1; more than 500 for DQA1; around 610 for DPA1; under 490 for DPB1. In a later analysis, previously published TCR beta repertoires from several hundred donors were re-analyzed and high-resolution HLA genotyping was added so that TCR occurrence patterns could be studied. Donor age, sex, ethnicity and CMV serostatus were compiled alongside the repertoire data. The study was designed to test whether signatures of past pathogen exposure could be identified by cataloging public T cell receptors.

Here is what the overall study found, with its caveats: It was suggested by the authors that the approach could potentially be generalized to other disease states and immunological phenotypes. Broadly in line with IMGT annotations, most TCR beta V segments showed up in productive rearrangements about 87% or about 30% of the time in an earlier analysis of around 600 of the donors. A cluster of highly shared sequence variants was judged likely to be a technical artifact of the sequencing pipeline. The earlier analysis of almost 600 of the donors excluded approximately 17 rarely observed V segments, including chromosome 9 orphons, because counts were too low. The classifier was reported to diagnose cytomegalovirus status with high specificity and sensitivity in both the original and validation cohorts. While some public TCRs were present in many individuals, most TCR sequences turned up only very rarely across donors. In a later genetic analysis, a missense DCLRE1C variant was associated with V-gene and J-gene trimming of TCR beta chains, and the association was replicated in an independent cohort. Correlated functional status among segregating V segments might reflect linkage disequilibrium, but an unknown experimental factor could not be ruled out. The only immune exposure information available for the cohort was CMV serostatus. In vitro tests confirmed that a few of the cytomegalovirus-associated TCR beta chains recognize cytomegalovirus antigens. A later analysis found that HLA-associated TCR beta chains were more clonally expanded and had lower generation probabilities than equally common non-associated chains. Because HLA typing was missing for some donors at each locus, association tests included only the typed subset. Several of the top co-occurrence clusters appeared to be linked to parvovirus B19, influenza, CMV and Epstein-Barr virus, according to a later analysis. A later genetic analysis reported fewer N-insertions in productive TCRs among donors in an Asian-associated ancestry cluster than the roughly 700-donor mean. At a false discovery rate of 0.05, a later analysis linked some 17,000 TCR beta sequences to specific HLA alleles. This cohort had only TCR beta chains sequenced, and the lack of alpha or paired-chain data limited which features could be detected. Some IMGT-functional V segments, including TRBV6-2 and TRBV6-3, could not be distinguished by the 87-base-pair reads and were therefore excluded. In the study, around 150 TCR beta chains were listed as associated with cytomegalovirus. Sequencing depth was assumed to be roughly uniform across donors in the presence/absence analyses, though that assumption may not hold. A further reported finding was that TCR beta sequences accurately predicted the HLA-A and HLA-B alleles for most subjects in the first cohort. When HLA alleles, especially DR and DQ, strongly co-occurred, TCR associations were difficult to assign to individual alleles. According to a later analysis, TCR association rates differed among HLA loci, with DRB1 alleles showing the most associated TCRs and HLA-C alleles showing the fewest. In a later analysis, most CMV-associated TCR beta chains were found to appear HLA-restricted, with HLA associations seemingly driven largely by CMV exposure.

The cohort consisted of approximately 690 healthy bone marrow donors. Cohort members were all nominally healthy when sampled, although unrecorded immune exposures were likely present. The donor was CMV seronegative and belonged to the group of 352 seronegative cohort members. Every donor gave a peripheral blood sample, and the peripheral blood mononuclear cells from that sample were used for TCR beta sequencing. Genomic DNA extraction from the blood cell samples was performed with the Qiagen DNeasy Blood Extraction Kit. The germline V gene encodes CDR1 ENHRY and CDR2 SYGVKD. The germline V end is reduced by 6 bases and the J end by 4 bases; junction bases left unmatched: 3. From the cysteine up to the phenylalanine, the CDR3 has a length of 16 residues. Just CDR3 DNA is preserved here, 48 bases in frame from base 1. To prepare the library, the immunoSEQ multiplex PCR assay was applied. The multiplex PCR relied on a mix of 60 forward primers for TCR Vbeta segments and 13 reverse primers for TCR Jbeta segments. A multiplex PCR assay on genomic DNA amplified the CDR3 region of rearranged TCR beta genes. The Illumina HiSeq System was used to sequence the amplified TCR beta libraries as 87-base-pair reads. The original methods were these. A later analysis tallied around 80 million unique TCR beta chains across the 700 or so repertoires, and about 12 million of those chains were shared by two or more donors. A nearest-neighbor algorithm error-corrected the raw reads and collapsed the reads into unique sequences, merging closely related sequences to remove PCR and sequencing errors. Alignment of CDR3 sequences to IMGT reference sequences was used to assign V, D and J gene segments. For a sequence to be retained, a match of at least six nucleotides to both a V gene segment and a J gene segment was required. A rearrangement was called productive if the CDR3 had no stop codons and remained in frame with V and J, and every other rearrangement was called non-productive. Following IMGT convention, CDR3 was defined as the stretch from the second conserved V-encoded cysteine to the conserved J-encoded phenylalanine. In an earlier analysis of roughly 610 of the donors, sequences lacking an unambiguous match to a single V gene segment were excluded. An earlier analysis of several hundred of the donors called V segments functional above 56.7% productive rearrangements and segregating when the between-donor standard deviation exceeded 5%. A statistical classification framework was built to diagnose cytomegalovirus status from the catalog of TCR beta chain sequences. A later analysis assigned V and J genes by comparing TCR nucleotide sequences with IMGT/GENE-DB human TR gene sequences. Using the TCRdist pipeline, a later analysis assigned CDR3 sequences along with most-parsimonious VDJ recombination scenarios. In a later analysis, each TCR beta chain was defined by its CDR3 amino acid sequence together with its V-gene family, and reads lacking a unique V-gene family were excluded. A later analysis removed 550 to 700 highly shared, low-generation-probability nucleotide sequences to deal with suspected cross-contamination and a sequencing artifact. In a later analysis, a clonal expansion index was calculated for each public chain from normalized within-repertoire ranks of inferred template counts. A later analysis computed generation probabilities with a VDJ recombination model fitted to out-of-frame rearrangements, and checked the results against IGoR. In a later analysis, hypergeometric tests were used to score TCR-TCR, TCR-HLA and TCR-CMV co-occurrence, with a repertoire-size bias correction applied to TCR pairs. A later analysis estimated false discovery rates by permuting HLA or CMV assignments 20 times. A later analysis grouped co-occurring TCRs with DBSCAN, adding TCRdist sequence similarity when clustering within HLA-allele-positive subsets. Co-occurrence clustering excluded repertoires with fewer than 30,000 or more than 120,000 public chains, plus five with anomalous nucleotide sharing. TCRdb carries this immuneACCESS record with in-frame sequences only. Its versions omit some clonotypes, under half of them owing to an unresolved V gene in the studies checked, with the rest unexplained. V, J and clone size are those of that table, while D and trimming were read from the DNA. This sample comprises over 100,000 clones, around 80% of them detected only once. Under 6% of the sample goes to the ten largest clones.

For this clone: No cognate antigen has been identified for it. No base quality information exists; no much larger clone differs at one position.

Sequencing was done on a sample of PBMCs. This receptor was identified in a man aged 25-40 years in good health and CMV-seronegative. The rearrangement combines TRBV10-3 with TRBJ2-2; TRBD2 aligns with 15 central bases. The bases read TGTGCCATCAGGCGGACTAGCGGGGGGGCCACCGGGGAGCTGTTTTTT. It is translated as CAIRRTSGGATGELFF.